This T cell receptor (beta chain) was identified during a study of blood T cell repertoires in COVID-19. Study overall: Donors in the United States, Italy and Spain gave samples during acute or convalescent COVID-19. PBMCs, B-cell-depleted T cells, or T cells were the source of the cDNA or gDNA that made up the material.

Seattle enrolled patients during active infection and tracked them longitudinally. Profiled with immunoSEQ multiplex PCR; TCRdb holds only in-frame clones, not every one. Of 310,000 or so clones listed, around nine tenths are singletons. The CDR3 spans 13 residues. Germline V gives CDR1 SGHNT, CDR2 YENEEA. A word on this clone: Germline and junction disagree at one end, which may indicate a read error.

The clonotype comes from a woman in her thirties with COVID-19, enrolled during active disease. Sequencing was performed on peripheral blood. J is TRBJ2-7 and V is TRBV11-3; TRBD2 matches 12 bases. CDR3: CASSFGTSGSQVF. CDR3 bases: TGTGCCAGCAGCTTCGGGACTAGCGGGTCTCAGGTCTTC.